The 23 T cell receptor beta chains listed next were all sequenced from one sample in a study of blood T cell repertoires in COVID-19. Here immunoSEQ multiplex PCR was the method, and the copy in TCRdb shows in-frame clones only, minus some. The data hold 130,000 to 150,000 clones, with over 70% observed a single time. The material sequenced was peripheral blood. These receptors were obtained from a woman aged 55 to 70 with acute or convalescent COVID-19.

The rearrangement joins TRBV3-1 (or the pseudogene TRBV3-2) to TRBJ1-3, with D unclear. The V end lost 11 bases, the J end lost 0 bases, and 11 bases lay between the germline ends. CDR3 length: 13 amino acids. Germline V gene sequence: CDR1 LGHDT, CDR2 YNNKEL (reference sequence). The CDR3 DNA follows: TGTGCCTCGGGAGGTACCTCTGGAAACACCATATATTTT. Its protein is CASGGTSGNTIYF.

This chain connects TRBV27 to TRBJ1-5; no reliable D call. The V end lost 5 bases, the J end lost 6 bases, and 8 bases lay between the germline ends. This CDR3 spans 12 amino acids. Germline assignment: CDR1 MNHEY and CDR2 SMNVEV (reference sequence). CDR3 protein: CASSPPGQPQHF. CDR3 coding DNA: TGTGCCAGCAGTCCGCCGGGTCAGCCCCAGCATTTT.

This chain connects TRBV6-5 to TRBJ1-4; the D gene is possibly TRBD1 (5 bases). There are 15 residues in the CDR3. V lost 6 bases to trimming and J lost 2 bases, with 13 bases between them. Germline loops: CDR1 MNHEY, CDR2 SVGAGI. This CDR3 is CASRARGSTNEKLFF. The CDR3 region has the DNA TGTGCCAGCAGAGCCCGGGGGTCCACTAATGAAAAACTGTTTTTT.

For the CDR3, the DNA is TGTGCCAGCAGGCCAGGTCAGAGCTCCTACGAGCAGTACTTC. This encodes CASRPGQSSYEQYF. This chain joins TRBV7-9 and TRBJ2-7; no definite D call. Trimming removed 6 bases at V and 0 bases at J, with 12 bases between. Germline V gene sequence: CDR1 SEHNR, CDR2 FQNEAQ (reference sequence). The CDR3 has 14 residues.

The rearrangement joins TRBV19 to TRBJ2-2; no clear D. The germline CDR1 and CDR2 sequences are LNHDA and SQIVND (reference sequence). This CDR3 comprises 14 residues. Trimming pared 2 bases from V and 6 bases from J, leaving 10 bases between. CDR3 loop: CASSIRGVAGELFF. The CDR3 bases are TGTGCCAGTAGTATAAGAGGAGTAGCCGGGGAGCTGTTTTTT.

This clone was recorded only once. The chain uses TRBV6-1 and TRBJ1-5, with D tentatively TRBD1 (5 bases). Germline CDR1 and CDR2: MNHNS and SASEGT. The CDR3 consists of 15 residues. V was shortened by 3 bases and J by 11 bases, with 20 bases between the two germline ends. CDR3 DNA sequence: TGTGCCAGCAGTGATCGTGGGACGGAATGGAGGGCCCAGCATTTT. It translates to CASSDRGTEWRAQHF.

The rearrangement links TRBV6-1 to TRBJ2-1, with D perhaps matching TRBD1 (5 bases). Trimming pared 3 bases from V and 9 bases from J, leaving 6 bases between. CDR1 and CDR2 from the germline V gene are MNHNS and SASEGT. The CDR3 is made up of 11 amino acids. The CDR3 spells CASSDRVEQFF. Here the CDR3 DNA reads TGTGCCAGCAGTGACAGGGTTGAGCAGTTCTTC.

The chain is built from TRBV19 and TRBJ2-1; D not certain. This CDR3 comprises 18 residues. V was cut by 3 bases and J by 6 bases, with 24 bases left in between. Germline CDR1 LNHDA, CDR2 SQIVND (reference sequence). The DNA for the CDR3 is TGTGCCAGTAGTATCCACTCTACGACATTCCCAAGCTCCAATGAGCAGTTCTTC. Its protein product is CASSIHSTTFPSSNEQFF.

The chain uses TRBV9 and TRBJ2-1; 7 positions match TRBD2. This CDR3 contains 15 residues. Trimming removed 0 bases from V and 0 bases from J; junction bases left unmatched: 0. The germline gives CDR1 SGDLS, CDR2 YYNGEE. In DNA form, the CDR3 reads TGTGCCAGCAGCGTAGCGGGAGGCTCCTACAATGAGCAGTTCTTC. Translating it yields CASSVAGGSYNEQFF.

This chain joins TRBV10-2 and TRBJ1-1, with D unresolved. The length of the CDR3 is 13 residues. The germline gives CDR1 WSHSY, CDR2 SAAADI. V shed 8 bases and J shed 2 bases, with 12 bases lying between them. CDR3 nucleotides: TGCGCCAGCTTGATGGAGGCTAACACTGAAGCTTTCTTT. Residues: CASLMEANTEAFF.

The V call is TRBV3-1 (or the pseudogene TRBV3-2), the J call TRBJ1-5; D gene unclear. CDR1 is LGHDT and CDR2 is YNNKEL in the germline V gene (reference sequence). This CDR3 region has 19 residues. Trimming pared 1 base from V and 1 base from J, leaving 20 bases between. The CDR3 DNA sequence: TGTGCCAGCAGCCAAGGGTTTGTGGCAGGATCTTGGAGCAATCAGCCCCAGCATTTT. It is translated as CASSQGFVAGSWSNQPQHF.

V gene TRBV28 combines with J gene TRBJ1-5; TRBD1 aligns across 7 bases. The germline V gene encodes CDR1 MDHEN and CDR2 SYDVKM. The V segment lost 7 bases and the J segment 6 bases; nucleotides outside the gene matches: 9. This CDR3 has 14 amino acids. The CDR3 DNA sequence: TGTGCCAGCAAGGGGGCAGGGGGAGGTCAGCCCCAGCATTTT. Its translation: CASKGAGGGQPQHF.

J is TRBJ1-1 and V is TRBV18; D unclear. From germline, CDR1 is KGHSH and CDR2 LQKENI. The CDR3 contains 13 residues. With 2 bases removed from V and 0 bases from J, the gap between germline ends came to 4 bases. The CDR3 DNA reads TGTGCCAGCTCACCAACAATGAACACTGAAGCTTTCTTT. Its translation is CASSPTMNTEAFF.

This chain joins TRBV5-1 and TRBJ1-1; 7 bases fit TRBD1. With V trimmed by 6 bases and J by 6 bases, 14 bases remained unmatched. Germline-derived CDR1 and CDR2 are SGHRS and YFSETQ. The length of the CDR3 is 15 residues. The CDR3 DNA reads TGCGCCAGCAAAGGGATTAGGGGGCGCGATGCTGAAGCTTTCTTT. It is translated as CASKGIRGRDAEAFF. The full variable domain, its missing parts supplied by reference TRBV5-1 and TRBJ1-1, is KAGVTQTPRYLIKTRGQQVTLSCSPISGHRSVSWYQQTPGQGLQFLFEYFSETQRNKGNFPGRFSGRQFSNSRSEMNVSTLELGDSALYLCASKGIRGRDAEAFFGQGTRLTVV.

This rearrangement joins TRBV6-6 to TRBJ1-3, with a weak D call TRBD1 (5 bases). This CDR3 region has 14 residues. The V end lost 3 bases, the J end lost 0 bases, and 6 bases lay between the germline ends. CDR1 MNHNY and CDR2 SVGAGI come from the germline V gene (reference sequence). The DNA of the CDR3 is TGTGCCAGCAGTTATGACAGCTCTGGAAACACCATATATTTT. Encoded protein: CASSYDSSGNTIYF.

This chain uses TRBV5-1 with TRBJ2-7; D is unclear. Germline V gives CDR1 SGHRS, CDR2 YFSETQ. The CDR3 is made up of 14 amino acids. V shed 0 bases and J shed 0 bases, with 7 bases lying between them. The CDR3 loop reads CASSLDQNSYEQYF. The CDR3 DNA reads TGCGCCAGCAGCTTGGATCAAAACTCCTACGAGCAGTACTTC.

The chain employs TRBV28 and TRBJ2-5; TRBD1 matches at 11 bases. Germline V CDR1 and CDR2: MDHEN, SYDVKM. The CDR3 covers 15 residues. The V and J ends lost 5 bases and 2 bases, in that order; junction bases with no gene match: 4. The CDR3 sequence: CASSRDRGYQETQYF. The DNA of the CDR3 is TGTGCCAGCAGTCGGGACAGGGGGTATCAAGAGACCCAGTACTTC.

This clone was found a few times. The chain recombines TRBV12-5 with TRBJ2-2; a possible D gene is TRBD2 (6 bases). Germline V gives CDR1 LGHNT, CDR2 FRNRAP. The CDR3 is made up of 14 amino acids. Trimming shortened V by 7 bases and J by 7 bases, and 16 bases separated the two germline ends. The CDR3 bases are TGTGCTAGTGCTACCATCGGAGGGTTCGGGGAGCTGTTTTTT. This sequence encodes CASATIGGFGELFF.

This clone came up many times. The genes are TRBV15 and TRBJ2-1; 9 bases are shared with TRBD2. This CDR3 spans 14 amino acids. V dropped 1 base and J dropped 10; count of bases not matched to a gene: 5. From germline, CDR1 is LNHNV and CDR2 YYDKDF (reference sequence). CDR3 loop: CATSRVVAGDEQFF. CDR3 bases: TGTGCCACCAGCAGAGTAGTAGCGGGAGACGAGCAGTTCTTC.

This clone was seen a few times. The rearrangement links TRBV3-1 (or the pseudogene TRBV3-2) to TRBJ2-2, with D perhaps matching TRBD1 (5 bases). Trimming stripped 1 base from V and 6 bases from J, with 18 bases between. The CDR3 is 17 residues long. Germline V CDR1 and CDR2: LGHDT, YNNKEL (reference sequence). CDR3: CASSQGFGRVRPGELFF. CDR3 DNA sequence: TGTGCCAGCAGCCAAGGATTCGGCAGGGTTCGGCCCGGGGAGCTGTTTTTT.

This clone was seen once. The CDR3 loop reads CASSLGMGLESYEQFF. The CDR3 nucleotides are TGTGCCAGCAGCTTAGGTATGGGGCTAGAATCTTATGAGCAGTTCTTC. The chain employs TRBV7-9 and TRBJ2-1, with D perhaps TRBD1 (5 bases). Germline CDR1 SEHNR, CDR2 FQNEAQ (reference sequence). This CDR3 comprises 16 residues. Trimming cost V 1 base and J 8 bases, with 18 bases left between them.

The chain links TRBV7-9 to TRBJ1-2, with D hard to call. The CDR3 covers 14 residues. Germline-derived CDR1 and CDR2 are SEHNR and FQNEAQ (reference sequence). Trimming removed 5 bases from V and 6 bases from J, with 16 bases in between. The CDR3 here is CASSQSRVTNGYTF. CDR3 nucleotides: TGTGCCAGCAGCCAATCCCGAGTGACAAATGGCTACACCTTC.

This clone occurred a few times. The rearrangement joins TRBV4-1 to TRBJ2-1, with a tentative D call TRBD1 (6 bases). The CDR3 is 13 amino acids. Trimming cost V 0 bases and J 9 bases, with 9 bases left between them. Germline V lookup: CDR1 MGHRA, CDR2 YSYEKL. The chain's CDR3 is CASSQDGGGEQFF. The CDR3 region has the DNA TGCGCCAGCAGCCAAGATGGGGGCGGTGAGCAGTTCTTC.